What follows are 2 T cell receptor beta chains derived from one specimen sequenced in a study of identical twins. TCRdb recomputed calls from the 5' RACE reads with MiXCR, one row per CDR3 protein. Of under 350,000 distinct CDR3 sequences in the sample, 8.5% to 9.5% were seen once. These data were also filed under a second study, of yellow fever vaccine responses in identical twins.

The sample was CD8+ T cells sorted from blood. These receptors were taken from a woman aged 18-29 years in good health.

This clonotype showed up just a few times. The J gene is TRBJ1-5, the V gene TRBV3-1; a weak D match, TRBD1 (6 bases). From germline, CDR1 is LGHDT and CDR2 YNNKEL (reference sequence). The CDR3 is made up of 13 amino acids. With 0 bases removed from V and 9 bases from J, the gap between germline ends came to 9 bases. This CDR3 reads CASSQDRGWPQHF. The DNA for the CDR3 is TGTGCCAGCAGCCAAGACAGGGGATGGCCCCAGCATTTT.

This clonotype was seen ten or more times. The chain is built from TRBV29-1 and TRBJ2-1; D not certain. The CDR3 has 15 residues. Germline V gives CDR1 SQVTM, CDR2 ANQGSEA. The V end lost 6 bases, the J end lost 13 bases, and 28 bases lay between the germline ends. CDR3 in DNA: TGCAGCGTGATCCACCCGGCCTCGAGGCAGATAAAACAGTTCTTC. Its protein product is CSVIHPASRQIKQFF.